This record looks at one T cell receptor (beta chain) sequence and its context. Its antigen is not known. This entry is derived from a study of early T cells in non-severe SARS-CoV-2 infection. Study-wide background: Whole-blood bulk RNA, unsorted, was sequenced, and chains were unpaired.

The length of the CDR3 is 15 residues. Deletions cut 4 bases from V and 8 bases from J, with 17 bases between. The TCR library protocol was used to attach unique molecular identifiers. These identifiers were attached to individual cDNA molecules. TCRdb fed the 5' RACE reads into MiXCR, producing one record per CDR3 protein. The sample has about 98,000 distinct CDR3 sequences, over 13% seen once. General observations from the study: Matches to VDJdb favored anti-spike CD8 responses and missed private and CD4 specificities.

The chain has TRBV12-3 or TRBV12-4 and TRBJ1-4, with a weak D call TRBD1 (5 bases). The sequencing sample was made of whole blood. The source is an adult who was a healthcare worker with PCR-confirmed SARS-CoV-2 infection or an uninfected control (not recorded which). In DNA form, the CDR3 reads TGTGCCAGCAGTTCCCCTGGGGGGATGGGAGAAAAACTGTTTTTT. Protein sequence: CASSSPGGMGEKLFF.